The entry below describes one TCR beta chain. The primer mix had 60 Vbeta and 13 Jbeta primers. The data were produced by immunoSEQ multiplex PCR, yet TCRdb's version contains in-frame clones alone and is incomplete. The repertoire includes around 140,000 clones, approximately 77% of them detected once, and around 1.3% sits in the top ten. This sample is part of a study of cytomegalovirus exposure and HLA in healthy donors. At the level of the study: Previous work identified roughly 110 million unique TCR beta sequences from 150 million to 200 million T cells.

V was clipped by 0 bases and J by 6 bases, with 12 bases between them. The CDR3 contains 15 residues. CDR1 and CDR2 from the germline V gene are MNHEY and SVGAGI. The sequence came from a woman aged 40 to 49 in good health and CMV-seronegative. This chain uses TRBV6-5 with TRBJ2-1; maybe TRBD2 (7 bases). Sequencing input: PBMCs. CDR3: CASSYSGGPGNEQFF. CDR3 in DNA: TGTGCCAGCAGTTACTCCGGGGGGCCGGGCAATGAGCAGTTCTTC.